The T cell receptor (beta chain) under discussion was sequenced for a study of cytotoxic CD8 clonotypes in ibrutinib-treated CLL. Notes on this clone: The junction differs from germline at one of its ends, possibly a read error.

Profiled with immunoSEQ multiplex PCR; TCRdb holds only in-frame clones, not every one. The sample lists about 130,000 clones, 80% to 90% occurring once. This CDR3 contains 14 residues. Germline V gene data show CDR1 as SGDLS and CDR2 as YYNGEE. This material consisted of PBMCs, taken after 24 months of ibrutinib treatment. The source of this sequence is a human donor with chronic lymphocytic leukemia. The V gene is TRBV9, the J gene TRBJ2-4, with TRBD1 matching over 8 bases. The CDR3 region has the DNA TGTGCCAGCAGCGTCCATAGCAGCCGGACAGGGATTGTCTTC. Residues: CASSVHSSRTGIVF.